This T cell receptor beta chain was sequenced during a study of memory CD4+ T cells and cytomegalovirus serostatus. Single viable CD3+CD4+CD8-CD45RO+ cells were sorted as the memory CD4+ T cells. Donors' CMV status reflects serum IgG against pp150, pp28, p38, p52. As handled by the study authors: Out-of-frame sequences were removed, leaving 2 million to 2.5 million distinct TCRbeta sequences. Assay: immunoSEQ multiplex PCR; the TCRdb copy retains only in-frame clones and omits some. The DNA gave D and trimming, while V, J and clone size come from that table. The data show about 67,000 clones, with 75% to 80% seen just once and about 4.7% held by the top ten. Germline CDR1 reads LNHDA; CDR2 reads SQIVND (reference sequence). The CDR3 is made up of 14 amino acids. V was shortened by 3 bases and J by 5 bases, with 12 bases between the two germline ends.

The J gene is TRBJ2-3, the V gene TRBV19, with a tentative D call TRBD2 (6 bases). This sequence originates from an adult in good health and CMV-seropositive. The specimen was memory CD4+ T cells from blood. The DNA of the CDR3 is TGTGCCAGTAGTATGTCGTGGCGGGAAGATACGCAGTATTTT. Protein product: CASSMSWREDTQYF.